The 21 T cell receptor beta chains in this list originate from one sample, sequenced in a study of cytomegalovirus exposure and HLA in healthy donors. Primers: 60 Vbeta forward and 13 Jbeta reverse. Clones were read by immunoSEQ multiplex PCR, and TCRdb kept only the in-frame ones, dropping some. There are 100,000 to 150,000 clones in the sample; 70% to 80% occur only once, and around 3.6% lies in the top ten. The sample consisted of PBMCs. These receptor sequences come from a man aged 25-45 years in good health and CMV-seronegative.

The count of this clone is one. The chain combines TRBV19 with TRBJ1-1; perhaps TRBD1 as D (5 bases). The CDR3 is 13 residues long. V lost 6 bases and J 1 base, leaving 9 bases between the germline ends. The V gene's germline CDR1 is LNHDA and CDR2 SQIVND (reference sequence). CDR3 residues: CASRGGTNTEAFF. DNA of the CDR3: TGTGCCAGTAGAGGAGGGACGAACACTGAAGCTTTCTTT. Based on the CDR3 plus reference TRBV19 and TRBJ1-1, the full variable domain is DGGITQSPKYLFRKEGQNVTLSCEQNLNHDAMYWYRQDPGQGLRLIYYSQIVNDFQKGDIAEGYSVSREKKESFPLTVTSAQKNPTAFYLCASRGGTNTEAFFGQGTRLTVV.

V is TRBV29-1 and J is TRBJ2-5; D gene unclear. Germline CDR1 reads SQVTM; CDR2 reads ANQGSEA. The CDR3 is 11 amino acids. The V end lost 2 bases, the J end lost 5 bases, and 6 bases lay between the germline ends. The CDR3 protein is CSVEHYETQYF. CDR3 in DNA: TGCAGCGTTGAACACTACGAGACCCAGTACTTC. The variable domain in full, with the rest retrieved from reference TRBV29-1 and TRBJ2-5, is SAVISQKPSRDICQRGTSLTIQCQVDSQVTMMFWYRQQPGQSLTLIATANQGSEATYESGFVIDKFPISRPNLTFSTLTVSNMSPEDSSIYLCSVEHYETQYFGPGTRLLVL.

This clone has a handful of counts. The genes are TRBV6-1 and TRBJ1-2; D unresolved. This CDR3 is 16 amino acids long. CDR1 is MNHNS and CDR2 is SASEGT in the germline V gene. V was cut by 2 bases and J by 1 base, with 14 bases left in between. CDR3 in amino acids: CASSEQPGKLNYGYTF. The CDR3 region has the DNA TGTGCCAGCAGTGAACAACCGGGAAAACTTAACTATGGCTACACCTTC.

The chain is built from TRBV19 and TRBJ1-4, with a possible D match to TRBD1 (5 bases). Trimming left V 5 bases short and J 7 bases short, with 11 bases between. The germline gives CDR1 LNHDA, CDR2 SQIVND (reference sequence). This CDR3 has 13 residues. Written as DNA, the CDR3 is TGTGCCAGTAGTGGGGGGGGAGTTGAAAAACTGTTTTTT. Its protein is CASSGGGVEKLFF.

The chain joins TRBV5-1 to TRBJ2-5, with a weak D call TRBD1 (6 bases). Germline V CDR1 and CDR2: SGHRS, YFSETQ. V was clipped by 4 bases and J by 3 bases, with 19 bases between them. The CDR3 has 16 amino acids. The CDR3 loop reads CASSQPDSQVEETQYF. CDR3 in DNA: TGCGCCAGCAGCCAACCGGACAGTCAGGTGGAAGAGACCCAGTACTTC.

The V and J genes are TRBV28 and TRBJ2-1; TRBD1 agrees at 9 bases. The CDR3 length is 16 residues. V lost 3 bases, J lost 2 bases, and 5 bases stayed unmatched. Per the germline V gene, CDR1 is MDHEN and CDR2 is SYDVKM. The CDR3 DNA is TGTGCCAGCAGTTTCCCCCGGGACAGGGCCTACAATGAGCAGTTCTTC. Translation: CASSFPRDRAYNEQFF.

The genes are TRBV27 and TRBJ2-1; the match to TRBD2 covers 12 bases. CDR3 length equals 18 residues. Trimming at V came to 8 bases and at J to 6 bases, leaving 17 bases not matched to a gene. Looked up from germline, CDR1 is MNHEY and CDR2 is SMNVEV (reference sequence). The CDR3 protein is CASGTVVWTSGISNEQFF. Here the CDR3 DNA reads TGTGCCAGCGGGACCGTCGTCTGGACTAGCGGGATCAGCAATGAGCAGTTCTTC.

The chain employs TRBV29-1 and TRBJ2-3, with D perhaps TRBD1 (5 bases). This CDR3 is 14 amino acids long. Between the trimmed V and J ends, which lost 3 bases and 3 bases, there was a span of 13 bases. The germline gives CDR1 SQVTM, CDR2 ANQGSEA. This CDR3 reads CSVERRGRTDTQYF. In DNA, the CDR3 is TGCAGCGTTGAGAGAAGGGGAAGGACAGATACGCAGTATTTT.

The rearrangement uses TRBV11-2 and TRBJ2-7, with TRBD2 as a possible D gene (6 bases). CDR1 SGHAT and CDR2 FQNNGV come from the germline V gene. CDR3 size: 15 residues. Trimming cost V 1 base and J 0 bases, with 10 bases left between them. The CDR3 sequence: CASSLVAGSSYEQYF. CDR3 nucleotide sequence: TGTGCCAGCAGCTTAGTGGCGGGGAGCTCCTACGAGCAGTACTTC.

The V call is TRBV30, the J call TRBJ1-1, with a possible D match to TRBD1 (6 bases). V shed 1 base and J shed 4 bases, with 16 bases lying between them. This CDR3 has 15 residues. CDR1 is GTSNPN, CDR2 SVGIG, per germline (reference sequence). The CDR3 loop is CAWSAGARGATEAFF. The CDR3 DNA reads TGTGCCTGGAGTGCGGGGGCTCGGGGGGCCACTGAAGCTTTCTTT.

This clone is a singleton in its sample. The chain is built from TRBV7-7 and TRBJ2-1; 13 bases align to TRBD2. The length of the CDR3 is 15 residues. CDR1 and CDR2 (germline): SSHAT, FNYEAQ (reference sequence). Trimming at V came to 5 bases and at J to 4 bases, leaving 2 bases not matched to a gene. The CDR3 loop is CASSPGLAGYNEQFF. For the CDR3, the DNA is TGTGCCAGCAGCCCGGGACTAGCGGGGTACAATGAGCAGTTCTTC. The whole variable domain, remainder taken from reference TRBV7-7 and TRBJ2-1, is GAGVSQSPRYKVTKRGQDVTLRCDPISSHATLYWYQQALGQGPEFLTYFNYEAQPDKSGLPSDRFSAERPEGSISTLTIQRTEQRDSAMYRCASSPGLAGYNEQFFGPGTRLTVL.

The rearrangement uses TRBV19 and TRBJ1-2, with 11 bases lining up with TRBD1. CDR1 is LNHDA and CDR2 is SQIVND in the germline V gene (reference sequence). This CDR3 contains 16 residues. Trimming cost V 5 bases and J 4 bases; bases outside gene matches: 9. This chain's CDR3 is CASSGAGTGGIYGYTF. In nucleotides, the CDR3 is TGTGCCAGTAGTGGCGCCGGGACAGGGGGAATCTATGGCTACACCTTC.

This clone has only one observation. The V call is TRBV9, the J call TRBJ1-1; TRBD1 is a possible D gene (5 bases). Trimming pared 2 bases from V and 4 bases from J, leaving 6 bases between. The CDR3 extends over 12 amino acids. CDR1 and CDR2 from the germline V gene are SGDLS and YYNGEE. In DNA, the CDR3 is TGTGCCAGCAGCGTGGGGGGCACTGAAGCTTTCTTT. This encodes CASSVGGTEAFF. Full variable domain (outside the CDR3, taken from reference TRBV9 and TRBJ1-1): DSGVTQTPKHLITATGQRVTLRCSPRSGDLSVYWYQQSLDQGLQFLIQYYNGEERAKGNILERFSAQQFPDLHSELNLSSLELGDSALYFCASSVGGTEAFFGQGTRLTVV.

As regards this clone: This specimen includes other DNA sequences encoding the same CDR3. The CDR3 sequence: CATSRDPGGNQPQHF. The CDR3 bases are TGTGCCACCAGCAGAGATCCGGGGGGTAATCAGCCCCAGCATTTT. V is TRBV15 and J is TRBJ1-5, with D possibly matching TRBD1 (5 bases). V lost 0 bases to trimming and J lost 4 bases, with 10 bases between them. The length of the CDR3 is 15 residues. CDR1 is LNHNV, CDR2 YYDKDF, per germline (reference sequence).

This rearrangement joins TRBV11-2 to TRBJ1-3; TRBD1 matches at 8 bases. The V gene's germline CDR1 is SGHAT and CDR2 FQNNGV. J lost 4 bases, V lost 6 bases, and 8 bases had no gene match. The CDR3 loop spans 15 amino acids. Here the CDR3 reads CASRSIRTGGNTIYF. The DNA for the CDR3 is TGTGCCAGCAGATCCATTCGGACAGGGGGAAACACCATATATTTT.

The chain links TRBV28 to TRBJ1-5; D might be TRBD1 (5 bases). The V gene's germline CDR1 is MDHEN and CDR2 SYDVKM. The CDR3 consists of 14 residues. The V gene lost 5 bases and the J gene lost 6 bases, with 14 bases spanning the gap. CDR3 protein: CASSAGGSVQPQHF. The CDR3 nucleotides are TGTGCCAGCAGTGCGGGGGGGTCGGTTCAGCCCCAGCATTTT.

This chain links TRBV15 with TRBJ1-1; no reliable D call. The ends were cut back, 0 bases at V and 0 bases at J, with 11 bases in the middle. Germline V gives CDR1 LNHNV, CDR2 YYDKDF (reference sequence). There are 16 residues in the CDR3. CDR3 sequence: CATSRDQGVLNTEAFF. As DNA, the CDR3 is TGTGCCACCAGCAGAGATCAAGGAGTACTGAACACTGAAGCTTTCTTT.

The chain has TRBV6-6 and TRBJ1-2; TRBD1 matches at 7 bases. From germline, CDR1 is MNHNY and CDR2 SVGAGI (reference sequence). This CDR3 has 14 amino acids. J gave up 3 bases and V 5 bases, and 6 bases lay outside the gene matches. The CDR3, as DNA: TGTGCCAGCAGTCTAAAGGGACAGCACTATGGCTACACCTTC. This translates into CASSLKGQHYGYTF.

This chain connects TRBV19 to TRBJ1-1; D is possibly TRBD1 (5 bases). This CDR3 is 15 amino acids long. Deletions cut 3 bases from V and 0 bases from J, with 11 bases between. Per germline, CDR1 LNHDA and CDR2 SQIVND (reference sequence). CDR3 sequence: CASSIQQALNTEAFF. In nucleotides, the CDR3 is TGTGCCAGTAGTATTCAACAGGCTTTGAACACTGAAGCTTTCTTT.

The CDR3 DNA sequence: TGCGCCAGCAGCTTTCTGGACAGGGACACTGAAGCTTTCTTT. It translates to CASSFLDRDTEAFF. The chain recombines TRBV5-1 with TRBJ1-1; 8 bases are a match to TRBD1. J lost 3 bases, V lost 2 bases, and 3 bases had no gene match. The CDR3 sequence is 14 residues long. Looked up from germline, CDR1 is SGHRS and CDR2 is YFSETQ. Using reference TRBV5-1 and TRBJ1-1 for the parts outside the CDR3, the full variable domain is KAGVTQTPRYLIKTRGQQVTLSCSPISGHRSVSWYQQTPGQGLQFLFEYFSETQRNKGNFPGRFSGRQFSNSRSEMNVSTLELGDSALYLCASSFLDRDTEAFFGQGTRLTVV.

The V and J genes are TRBV7-8 and TRBJ2-3, with 7 nucleotides matching TRBD1. The CDR3 is 15 residues long. Trimming at V came to 7 bases and at J to 0 bases, leaving 7 bases not matched to a gene. Germline-derived CDR1 and CDR2 are SGHVS and FQNEAQ. The CDR3 DNA is TGTGCCAGCACTCCAGGGGGTCGTAGCACAGATACGCAGTATTTT. Its protein is CASTPGGRSTDTQYF. The entire variable domain, with the rest obtained from reference TRBV7-8 and TRBJ2-3, is as follows: GAGVSQSPRYKVAKRGQDVALRCDPISGHVSLFWYQQALGQGPEFLTYFQNEAQLDKSGLPSDRFFAERPEGSVSTLKIQRTQQEDSAVYLCASTPGGRSTDTQYFGPGTRLTVL.